This T cell receptor (beta chain) appears in the sequencing data of a study of blood T cell repertoires in COVID-19. The overall study: Both acute and convalescent COVID-19 samples were obtained from the United States, Italy and Spain. The cDNA or gDNA used as material had been derived from T cells, B-cell-depleted T cells, or PBMCs.

The sample holds a few counts of this clone. V shed 3 bases and J 5 bases; nucleotides not matched to a gene: 5. Germline V gives CDR1 SGHVS, CDR2 FNYEAQ. CDR3 length: 15 residues. How the authors handled the data: Reference gene primer amplification gave nucleated cell count estimates. Sequencing was performed with immunoSEQ multiplex PCR; in TCRdb, only in-frame clones are kept and a portion is missing. V and J calls and clone size are copied from that table; D and trimming were computed from the DNA. The data show about 260,000 clones, around four fifths seen once. The V and J genes are TRBV7-6 and TRBJ2-3; 10 bases fit TRBD1. The material sequenced was peripheral blood. The source of this sequence is a man aged 60 to 75 with acute or convalescent COVID-19. The CDR3 reads CASSLGTGAGDTQYF. The CDR3, as DNA: TGTGCCAGCAGCTTGGGGACAGGGGCGGGAGATACGCAGTATTTT.